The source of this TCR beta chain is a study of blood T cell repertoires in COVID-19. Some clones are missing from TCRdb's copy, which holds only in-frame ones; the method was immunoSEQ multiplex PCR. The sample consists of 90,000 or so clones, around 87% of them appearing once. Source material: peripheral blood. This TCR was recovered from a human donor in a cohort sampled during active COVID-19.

The CDR3 nucleotides read TGCGCCAGCAGCCATGGACAGGGCTTTAACTACGAGCAGTACTTC. Protein sequence: CASSHGQGFNYEQYF. V and J are TRBV5-1 and TRBJ2-7; 8 bases line up with TRBD1. The CDR3 extends over 15 amino acids. V lost 4 bases to trimming and J lost 3 bases; unmatched junction nucleotides: 9. The V gene's germline CDR1 is SGHRS and CDR2 YFSETQ.